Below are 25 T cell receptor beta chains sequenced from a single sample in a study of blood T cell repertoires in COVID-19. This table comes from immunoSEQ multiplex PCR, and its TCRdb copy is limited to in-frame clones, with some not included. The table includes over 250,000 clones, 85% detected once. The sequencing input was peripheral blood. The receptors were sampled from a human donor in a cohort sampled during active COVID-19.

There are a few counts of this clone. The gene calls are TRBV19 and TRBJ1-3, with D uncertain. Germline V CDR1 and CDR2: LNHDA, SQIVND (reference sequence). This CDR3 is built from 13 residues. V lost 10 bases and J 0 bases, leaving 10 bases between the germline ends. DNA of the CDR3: TGTGCCACAAGACTGAGCTCTGGAAACACCATATATTTT. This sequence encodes CATRLSSGNTIYF.

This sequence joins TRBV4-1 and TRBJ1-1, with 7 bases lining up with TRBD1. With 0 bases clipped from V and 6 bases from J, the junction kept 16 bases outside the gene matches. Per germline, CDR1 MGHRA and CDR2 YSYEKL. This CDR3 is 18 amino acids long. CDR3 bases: TGCGCCAGCAGCCAAGAGCCGACAGGGAGAATCTCCGGGGCTGAAGCTTTCTTT. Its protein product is CASSQEPTGRISGAEAFF.

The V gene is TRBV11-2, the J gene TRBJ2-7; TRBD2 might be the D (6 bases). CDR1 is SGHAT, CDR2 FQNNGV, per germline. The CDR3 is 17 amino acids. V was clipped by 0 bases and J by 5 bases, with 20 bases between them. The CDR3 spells CASSLEGLSRGRDEQYF. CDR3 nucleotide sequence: TGTGCCAGCAGCTTAGAGGGACTCAGCCGTGGGAGAGACGAGCAGTACTTC.

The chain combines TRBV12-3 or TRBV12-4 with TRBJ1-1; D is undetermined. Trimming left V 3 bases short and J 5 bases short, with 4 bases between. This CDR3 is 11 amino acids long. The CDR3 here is CASSFLTEAFF. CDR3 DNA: TGTGCCAGCAGTTTCCTAACTGAAGCTTTCTTT.

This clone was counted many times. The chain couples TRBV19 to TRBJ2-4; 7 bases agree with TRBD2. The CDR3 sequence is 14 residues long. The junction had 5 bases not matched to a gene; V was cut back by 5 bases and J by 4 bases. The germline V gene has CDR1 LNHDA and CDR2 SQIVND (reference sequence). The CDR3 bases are TGTGCCAGTAGTTTCGCTAGCGGAAAAAACATTCAGTACTTC. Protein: CASSFASGKNIQYF.

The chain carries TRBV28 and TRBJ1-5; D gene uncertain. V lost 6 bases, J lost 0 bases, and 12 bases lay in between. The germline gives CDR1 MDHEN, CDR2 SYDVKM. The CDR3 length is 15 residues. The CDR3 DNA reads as TGTGCCAGCAGCTCCCCCGAGGGTAGCAATCAGCCCCAGCATTTT. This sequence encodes CASSSPEGSNQPQHF.

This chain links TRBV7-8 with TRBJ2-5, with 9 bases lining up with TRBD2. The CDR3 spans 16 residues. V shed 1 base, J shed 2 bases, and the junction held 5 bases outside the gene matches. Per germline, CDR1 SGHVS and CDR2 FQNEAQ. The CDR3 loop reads CASSLGGLAGQETQYF. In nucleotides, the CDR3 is TGTGCCAGCAGCTTAGGTGGGCTAGCGGGACAAGAGACCCAGTACTTC.

This CDR3 reads CASSRQGRFYEQYF. The CDR3 DNA is TGTGCCAGCAGTCGTCAGGGCCGTTTCTACGAGCAGTACTTC. V gene TRBV2 combines with J gene TRBJ2-7, with a possible D match to TRBD1 (5 bases). The germline V gene encodes CDR1 SNHLY and CDR2 FYNNEI. The CDR3 consists of 14 residues. Trimming took 5 bases from V and 3 from J, leaving 14 bases between them.

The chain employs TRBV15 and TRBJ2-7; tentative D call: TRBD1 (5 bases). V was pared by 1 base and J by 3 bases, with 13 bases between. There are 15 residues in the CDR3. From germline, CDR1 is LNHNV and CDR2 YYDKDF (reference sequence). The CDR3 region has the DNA TGTGCCACCAGCAGAGGCAAAGGGGCAAACTACGAGCAGTACTTC. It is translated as CATSRGKGANYEQYF.

In DNA form, the CDR3 reads TGTGCCAGCAGTTATGGACAGGGGAGGAACACTGAAGCTTTCTTT. It is translated as CASSYGQGRNTEAFF. This sequence joins TRBV6-5 and TRBJ1-1; 9 bases fit TRBD1. The CDR3 loop spans 15 amino acids. In germline, CDR1 is MNHEY, CDR2 SVGAGI. J lost 1 base, V lost 3 bases, and 3 bases had no gene match.

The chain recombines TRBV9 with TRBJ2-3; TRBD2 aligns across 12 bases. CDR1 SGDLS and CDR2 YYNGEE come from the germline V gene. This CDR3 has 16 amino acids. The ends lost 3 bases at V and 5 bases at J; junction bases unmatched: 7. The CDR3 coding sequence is TGTGCCAGCAGCGCACGACTAGCGGGAGAGGTAGATACGCAGTATTTT. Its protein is CASSARLAGEVDTQYF.

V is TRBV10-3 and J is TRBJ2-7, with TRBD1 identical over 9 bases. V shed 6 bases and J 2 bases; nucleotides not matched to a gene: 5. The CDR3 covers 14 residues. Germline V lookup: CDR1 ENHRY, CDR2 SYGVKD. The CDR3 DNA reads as TGTGCCATCAGCCCCGGGACAGGGACCTACGAGCAGTACTTC. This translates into CAISPGTGTYEQYF.

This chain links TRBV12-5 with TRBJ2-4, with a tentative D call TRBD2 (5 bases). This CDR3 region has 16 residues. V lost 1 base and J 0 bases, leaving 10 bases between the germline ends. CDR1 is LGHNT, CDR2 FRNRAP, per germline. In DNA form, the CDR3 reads TGTGCTAGTGGTTTGGGGGCAGGACTAGCCAAAAACATTCAGTACTTC. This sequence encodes CASGLGAGLAKNIQYF.

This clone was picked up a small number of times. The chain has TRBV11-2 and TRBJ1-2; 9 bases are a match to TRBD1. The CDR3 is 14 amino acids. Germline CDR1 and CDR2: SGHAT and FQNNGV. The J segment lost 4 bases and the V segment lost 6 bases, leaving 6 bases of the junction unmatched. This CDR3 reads CASSRTGDVYGYTF. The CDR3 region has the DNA TGTGCCAGCAGTCGGACAGGGGACGTCTATGGCTACACCTTC.

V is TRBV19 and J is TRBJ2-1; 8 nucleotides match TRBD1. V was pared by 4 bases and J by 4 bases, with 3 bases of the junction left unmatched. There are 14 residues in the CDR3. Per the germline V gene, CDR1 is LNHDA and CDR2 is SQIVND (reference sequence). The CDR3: CASSRTGIYNEQFF. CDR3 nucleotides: TGTGCCAGTAGTAGGACAGGGATATACAATGAGCAGTTCTTC. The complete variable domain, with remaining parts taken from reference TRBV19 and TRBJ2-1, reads DGGITQSPKYLFRKEGQNVTLSCEQNLNHDAMYWYRQDPGQGLRLIYYSQIVNDFQKGDIAEGYSVSREKKESFPLTVTSAQKNPTAFYLCASSRTGIYNEQFFGPGTRLTVL.

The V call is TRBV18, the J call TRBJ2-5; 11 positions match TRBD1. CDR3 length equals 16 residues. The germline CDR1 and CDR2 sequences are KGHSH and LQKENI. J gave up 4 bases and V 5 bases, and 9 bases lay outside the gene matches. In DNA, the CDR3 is TGTGCCAGCTCAGCAAATCCCGGGACAGGGGGAGAGACCCAGTACTTC. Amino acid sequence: CASSANPGTGGETQYF.

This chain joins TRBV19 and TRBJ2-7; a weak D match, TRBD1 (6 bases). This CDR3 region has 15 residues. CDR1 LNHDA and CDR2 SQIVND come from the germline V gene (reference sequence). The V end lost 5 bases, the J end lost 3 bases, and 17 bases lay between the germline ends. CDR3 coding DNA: TGTGCCAGTAGTGGGCGGGCAGGGGCTTTCTACGAGCAGTACTTC. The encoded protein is CASSGRAGAFYEQYF.

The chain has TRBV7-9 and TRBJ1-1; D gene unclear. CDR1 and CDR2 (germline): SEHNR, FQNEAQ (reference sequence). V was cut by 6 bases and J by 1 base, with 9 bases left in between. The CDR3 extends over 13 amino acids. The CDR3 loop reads CASRSGQNTEAFF. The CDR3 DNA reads TGTGCCAGCAGATCGGGTCAGAACACTGAAGCTTTCTTT. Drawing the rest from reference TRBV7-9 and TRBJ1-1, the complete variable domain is DTGVSQNPRHKITKRGQNVTFRCDPISEHNRLYWYRQTLGQGPEFLTYFQNEAQLEKSRLLSDRFSAERPKGSFSTLEIQRTEQGDSAMYLCASRSGQNTEAFFGQGTRLTVV.

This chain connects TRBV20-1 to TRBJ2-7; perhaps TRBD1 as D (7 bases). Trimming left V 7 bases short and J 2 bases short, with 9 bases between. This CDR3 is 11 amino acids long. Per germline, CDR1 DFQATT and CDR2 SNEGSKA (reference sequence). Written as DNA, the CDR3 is TGCAGTGGCGGGACAGCCTACGAGCAGTACTTC. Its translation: CSGGTAYEQYF.

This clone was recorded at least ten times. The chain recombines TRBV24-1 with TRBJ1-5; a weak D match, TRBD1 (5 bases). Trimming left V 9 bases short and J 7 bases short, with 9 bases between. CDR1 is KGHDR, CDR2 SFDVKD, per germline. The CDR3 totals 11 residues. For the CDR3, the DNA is TGTGCCACCTGGAAGGGGCAGCCCCAGCATTTT. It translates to CATWKGQPQHF.

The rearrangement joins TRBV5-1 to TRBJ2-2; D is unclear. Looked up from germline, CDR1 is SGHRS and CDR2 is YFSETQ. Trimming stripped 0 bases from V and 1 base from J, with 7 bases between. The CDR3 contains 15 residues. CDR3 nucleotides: TGCGCCAGCAGCTTGGAAACCGGGAACACCGGGGAGCTGTTTTTT. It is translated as CASSLETGNTGELFF.

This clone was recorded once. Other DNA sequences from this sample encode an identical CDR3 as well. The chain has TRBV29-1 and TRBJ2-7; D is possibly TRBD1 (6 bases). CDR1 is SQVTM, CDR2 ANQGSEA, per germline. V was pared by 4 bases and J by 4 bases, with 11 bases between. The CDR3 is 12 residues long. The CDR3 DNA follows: TGCAGCGTTGGATCGCAGGGGTACGAGCAGTACTTC. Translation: CSVGSQGYEQYF.

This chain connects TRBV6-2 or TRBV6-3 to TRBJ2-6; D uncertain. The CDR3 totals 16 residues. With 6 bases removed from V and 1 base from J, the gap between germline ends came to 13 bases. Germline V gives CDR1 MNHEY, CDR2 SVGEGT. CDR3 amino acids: CASSPAAVSGANVLTF. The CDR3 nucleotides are TGTGCCAGCAGCCCGGCCGCCGTTTCTGGGGCCAACGTCCTGACTTTC.

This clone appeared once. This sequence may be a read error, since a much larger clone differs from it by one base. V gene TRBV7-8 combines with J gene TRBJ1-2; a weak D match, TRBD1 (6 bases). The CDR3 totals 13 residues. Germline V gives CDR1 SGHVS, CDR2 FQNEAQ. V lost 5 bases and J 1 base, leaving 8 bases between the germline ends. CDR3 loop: CASSPDSNYGYTF. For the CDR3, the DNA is TGTGCCAGCAGCCCGGACAGTAACTATGGCTACACCTTC.

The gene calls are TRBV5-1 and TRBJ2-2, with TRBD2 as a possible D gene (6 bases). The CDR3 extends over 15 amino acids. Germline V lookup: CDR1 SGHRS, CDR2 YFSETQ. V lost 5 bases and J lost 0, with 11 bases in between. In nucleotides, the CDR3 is TGCGCCAGCAGTAGGGACTTCGCGAACACCGGGGAGCTGTTTTTT. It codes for CASSRDFANTGELFF. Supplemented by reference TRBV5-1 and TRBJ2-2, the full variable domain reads KAGVTQTPRYLIKTRGQQVTLSCSPISGHRSVSWYQQTPGQGLQFLFEYFSETQRNKGNFPGRFSGRQFSNSRSEMNVSTLELGDSALYLCASSRDFANTGELFFGEGSRLTVL.